This entry features one TCR beta chain sequence. Its antigen is still unknown. These data originate in a study of blood T cells in healthy people across ages. Primed by a sample-barcoded 5' primer and a J-beta primer mix, a second PCR proceeded for 7 to 11 cycles. TCRdb processed the 5' RACE reads anew with MiXCR; each CDR3 protein has one entry. The profile shows approximately 1,700,000 distinct CDR3 sequences, 39% of them singletons. After removal of 3 bases from V and 2 bases from J, the junction contained 3 bases not matched to a gene. This CDR3 has 14 amino acids. Study-level results: In older individuals, TCR beta diversity per million T cells was lower, falling roughly linearly with age.

Extraction of total RNA produced a minimum of 5.5 micrograms from each sample. The chain recombines TRBV12-3 or TRBV12-4 with TRBJ2-7; TRBD2 agrees at 8 bases. Input material: blood. This sequence originates from a human donor in good health. As DNA, the CDR3 is TGTGCCAGCAGTTTTCGGGAGGGGGCCTACGAGCAGTACTTC. As protein: CASSFREGAYEQYF.